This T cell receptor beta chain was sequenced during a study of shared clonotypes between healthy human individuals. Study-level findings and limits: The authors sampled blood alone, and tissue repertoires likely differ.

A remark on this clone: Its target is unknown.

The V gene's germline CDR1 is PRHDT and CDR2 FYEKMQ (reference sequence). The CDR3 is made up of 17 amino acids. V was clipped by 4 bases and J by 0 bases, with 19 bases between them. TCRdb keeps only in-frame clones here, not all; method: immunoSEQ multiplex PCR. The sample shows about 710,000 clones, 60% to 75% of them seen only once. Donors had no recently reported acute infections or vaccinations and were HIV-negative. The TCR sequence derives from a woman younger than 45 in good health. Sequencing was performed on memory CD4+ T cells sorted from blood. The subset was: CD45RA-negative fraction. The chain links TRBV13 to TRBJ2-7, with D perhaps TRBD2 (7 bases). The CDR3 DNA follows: TGTGCCAGCAGCTCGCCTGACCTTGGGGGGGCCTCCTACGAGCAGTACTTC. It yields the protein CASSSPDLGGASYEQYF.